These 25 T cell receptor beta chains share one sample of origin, sequenced in a study of blood T cell repertoires in COVID-19. Clones were sequenced by immunoSEQ multiplex PCR, and TCRdb holds only the in-frame ones, with some missing. The sample holds 150,000 or so clones, over 80% seen once. The material sequenced was peripheral blood. Source of these receptors: a woman aged 55-69 years with acute or convalescent COVID-19.

The chain has TRBV6-1 and TRBJ1-3, with 7 bases fitting TRBD1. V shed 3 bases, J shed 1 base, and the junction held 12 bases outside the gene matches. The CDR3 runs to 18 residues. In germline, CDR1 is MNHNS, CDR2 SASEGT. The CDR3 DNA is TGTGCCAGCAGTGAGAGACAGGGTGGAGATGGTTCTGGAAACACCATATATTTT. Translation gives CASSERQGGDGSGNTIYF.

This chain joins TRBV11-2 and TRBJ2-3; 8 bases line up with TRBD2. The CDR3 has 20 residues. Germline V gene lookup returns CDR1 SGHAT and CDR2 FQNNGV. V lost 0 bases, J lost 2 bases, and 16 bases stayed unmatched. CDR3 nucleotide sequence: TGTGCCAGCAGCTTAGAAAGTGAAGAGCGGGGGCTGCCGCTCACAGATACGCAGTATTTT. It specifies CASSLESEERGLPLTDTQYF.

CDR3 sequence: CASSLDLGRTGTIYF. The CDR3 bases are TGTGCCAGCAGCTTGGATCTGGGGCGTACAGGGACCATATATTTT. The chain carries TRBV5-4 and TRBJ1-3, with D perhaps matching TRBD1 (6 bases). The CDR3 loop spans 15 amino acids. Germline lookup yields CDR1 SGHNT and CDR2 YYREEE (reference sequence). The ends were cut back, 0 bases at V and 10 bases at J, with 17 bases in the middle.

The V gene is TRBV7-2, the J gene TRBJ1-6, with 7 bases lining up with TRBD1. Germline-derived CDR1 and CDR2 are SGHTA and FQGNSA. After removal of 3 bases from V and 4 bases from J, the junction contained 3 bases not matched to a gene. The CDR3 contains 15 residues. The CDR3 DNA reads TGTGCCAGCAGCTTTCGGGACAGATATAATTCACCCCTCCACTTT. Its protein product is CASSFRDRYNSPLHF.

The chain links TRBV5-1 to TRBJ1-2; 8 bases fit TRBD1. The ends lost 6 bases at V and 4 bases at J; junction bases unmatched: 5. Germline V CDR1 and CDR2: SGHRS, YFSETQ. This CDR3 has 13 residues. In DNA form, the CDR3 reads TGCGCCAGCACATCGCAGGGGGCCTATGGCTACACCTTC. Protein product: CASTSQGAYGYTF.

The V and J genes are TRBV2 and TRBJ1-2; D remains ambiguous. This CDR3 is 13 amino acids long. With 2 bases removed from V and 8 bases from J, the gap between germline ends came to 12 bases. Germline assignment: CDR1 SNHLY and CDR2 FYNNEI. The CDR3: CASSELKFVGYTF. In DNA, the CDR3 is TGTGCCAGCAGTGAATTAAAATTTGTGGGCTACACCTTC. The full variable domain, rest sourced from reference TRBV2 and TRBJ1-2, is EPEVTQTPSHQVTQMGQEVILRCVPISNHLYFYWYRQILGQKVEFLVSFYNNEISEKSEIFDDQFSVERPDGSNFTLKIRSTKLEDSAMYFCASSELKFVGYTFGSGTRLTVV.

The chain combines TRBV9 with TRBJ1-3; 7 bases fit TRBD1. The V gene end was trimmed by 3 bases and the J gene end by 0 bases; junction bases not matched to a gene: 9. The CDR3 totals 17 residues. From germline, CDR1 is SGDLS and CDR2 YYNGEE. Here the CDR3 reads CASSEGDRGDSGNTIYF. The CDR3, as DNA: TGTGCCAGCAGCGAGGGGGACAGAGGGGACTCTGGAAACACCATATATTTT.

The genes are TRBV2 and TRBJ1-5, with D perhaps TRBD1 (5 bases). Germline V gene data show CDR1 as SNHLY and CDR2 as FYNNEI. CDR3 length equals 15 residues. Trimming removed 6 bases at V and 5 bases at J, with 17 bases between. The CDR3 region has the DNA TGTGCCAGCAGCCCCTACAGGAGTCGTTATCAGCCCCAGCATTTT. Its protein product is CASSPYRSRYQPQHF.

The V call is TRBV7-2, the J call TRBJ1-6, with D perhaps matching TRBD1 (6 bases). V dropped 3 bases and J dropped 7 bases, with 13 bases sitting between them. CDR3 length: 15 residues. From germline, CDR1 is SGHTA and CDR2 FQGNSA. In DNA form, the CDR3 reads TGTGCCAGCAGCTTGGGTGGACAGACCAATTCACCCCTCCACTTT. This sequence encodes CASSLGGQTNSPLHF.

This sequence joins TRBV4-3 and TRBJ2-6, with TRBD1 matching over 7 bases. The CDR3 is made up of 17 amino acids. V shed 1 base, J shed 1 base, and the junction held 4 bases outside the gene matches. Germline V gene data show CDR1 as LGHNA and CDR2 as YSLEER. CDR3 sequence reads: CASSQATGASGANVLTF. The CDR3, as DNA: TGCGCCAGCAGCCAAGCAACAGGGGCTTCTGGGGCCAACGTCCTGACTTTC.

This clone was observed a handful of times. This rearrangement joins TRBV5-1 to TRBJ2-7, with D tentatively TRBD2 (6 bases). Germline V gene sequence: CDR1 SGHRS, CDR2 YFSETQ. The CDR3 runs to 14 residues. Deletions cut 4 bases from V and 5 bases from J, with 16 bases between. DNA of the CDR3: TGCGCCAGCAGCATCTCCGGAGGGAGCGACGAGCAGTACTTC. It codes for CASSISGGSDEQYF.

This rearrangement joins TRBV27 to TRBJ2-2, with D possibly being TRBD2 (5 bases). The ends were cut back, 5 bases at V and 6 bases at J, with 7 bases in the middle. Germline CDR1 MNHEY, CDR2 SMNVEV (reference sequence). This CDR3 has 12 residues. CDR3 in amino acids: CASSPRAGELFF. The CDR3 DNA follows: TGTGCCAGCAGTCCGCGGGCCGGGGAGCTGTTTTTT.

The rearrangement uses TRBV6-6 and TRBJ1-6; 7 positions agree with TRBD1. Germline CDR1 is MNHNY and CDR2 is SVGAGI (reference sequence). Losses at the gene ends were 5 bases for V and 0 bases for J; bases not matched to a gene: 10. The CDR3 is 18 residues long. The CDR3 DNA sequence: TGTGCCAGCAGTCCTCGGACAGGCTTAAGCTCCTATAATTCACCCCTCCACTTT. Protein: CASSPRTGLSSYNSPLHF.

This clone was observed a handful of times. This chain links TRBV5-1 with TRBJ1-1, with TRBD1 as a possible D gene (6 bases). The V gene lost 3 bases and the J gene lost 1 base, with 19 bases spanning the gap. The CDR3 runs to 17 residues. Germline CDR1 and CDR2: SGHRS and YFSETQ. As DNA, the CDR3 is TGCGCCAGCAGCTCGAGGGGGGCGGGGGCCAAGAACACTGAAGCTTTCTTT. This gives the protein CASSSRGAGAKNTEAFF.

This chain links TRBV6-5 with TRBJ1-4; possible D gene TRBD1, 5 bases. Trimming took 0 bases from V and 8 from J, leaving 13 bases between them. Germline CDR1 and CDR2: MNHEY and SVGAGI. CDR3 size: 15 residues. The CDR3 sequence: CASSYSQGLGEKLFF. The CDR3 DNA sequence: TGTGCCAGCAGTTACTCGCAGGGACTAGGCGAAAAACTGTTTTTT.

This chain links TRBV6-6 with TRBJ2-5, with TRBD2 matching 7 bases. Germline V gene lookup returns CDR1 MNHNY and CDR2 SVGAGI (reference sequence). The CDR3 covers 14 residues. The trim removed 4 bases at V and 4 bases at J, leaving 6 bases unmatched. As DNA, the CDR3 is TGTGCCAGCAGTTCCCCAGGGAGGGGAGAGACCCAGTACTTC. As protein: CASSSPGRGETQYF.

This chain connects TRBV18 to TRBJ1-4, with a possible D match to TRBD1 (6 bases). V was shortened by 2 bases and J by 5 bases, with 12 bases between the two germline ends. This CDR3 has 15 amino acids. CDR1 is KGHSH, CDR2 LQKENI, per germline. CDR3 coding DNA: TGTGCCAGCTCACCAAGGGACACTAAAAATGAAAAACTGTTTTTT. Protein sequence: CASSPRDTKNEKLFF. The full variable domain, completed using reference TRBV18 and TRBJ1-4, is NAGVMQNPRHLVRRRGQEARLRCSPMKGHSHVYWYRQLPEEGLKFMVYLQKENIIDESGMPKERFSAEFPKEGPSILRIQQVVRGDSAAYFCASSPRDTKNEKLFFGSGTQLSVL.

This clone occurred a few times. This rearrangement joins TRBV19 to TRBJ1-6; D perhaps matches TRBD1 (5 bases). Germline V gives CDR1 LNHDA, CDR2 SQIVND (reference sequence). The length of the CDR3 is 17 residues. Trimming stripped 5 bases from V and 10 bases from J, with 24 bases between. The CDR3 reads CASSSLGTPGYQSPLHF. The CDR3 bases are TGTGCCAGTAGTTCACTCGGGACTCCGGGATATCAGTCACCCCTCCACTTT.

The chain couples TRBV15 to TRBJ2-5; tentatively, D is TRBD1 (5 bases). CDR1 is LNHNV, CDR2 YYDKDF, per germline (reference sequence). The germline V and J ends were trimmed by 8 bases and 0 bases, with 7 bases remaining between them. There are 12 residues in the CDR3. CDR3 in DNA: TGTGCCACCGCAGGGAACCAAGAGACCCAGTACTTC. It is translated as CATAGNQETQYF.

A few counts support this clone. The chain carries TRBV6-5 and TRBJ1-6, with 8 bases lining up with TRBD1. Germline trimming cut 5 bases from V and 12 bases from J; bases unmatched to any gene: 9. This CDR3 has 14 amino acids. CDR1 MNHEY and CDR2 SVGAGI come from the germline V gene. CDR3 nucleotides: TGTGCCAGCAGTCGGAACAGGGGGAGGGAACCCCTCCACTTT. The encoded protein is CASSRNRGREPLHF.

The chain recombines TRBV27 with TRBJ1-5; D might be TRBD1 (5 bases). The CDR3 has 13 residues. Germline-derived CDR1 and CDR2 are MNHEY and SMNVEV (reference sequence). With 6 bases removed from V and 1 base from J, the gap between germline ends came to 7 bases. The CDR3 bases are TGTGCCAGCAGGCGGACAAGCAATCAGCCCCAGCATTTT. As protein: CASRRTSNQPQHF.

Concerning this clone itself: A read error may account for a junction end that differs from germline. The chain is built from TRBV7-6 and TRBJ2-7; no clear D. Germline CDR1 is SGHVS and CDR2 is FNYEAQ. The CDR3 contains 14 residues. The CDR3 DNA sequence: TGTGCCAGCAGCATAGCCCCGACACGCAACGAGCAGTACTTC. The encoded protein is CASSIAPTRNEQYF.

This sequence joins TRBV18 and TRBJ2-3; 9 nucleotides line up with TRBD2. With V trimmed by 5 bases and J by 1 base, 4 bases remained unmatched. Germline V lookup: CDR1 KGHSH, CDR2 LQKENI. This CDR3 spans 15 amino acids. The CDR3 spells CASSRSSGGTDTQYF. The CDR3 bases are TGTGCCAGCTCAAGGTCTAGCGGGGGCACAGATACGCAGTATTTT.

This rearrangement joins TRBV27 to TRBJ1-3; D unresolved. V gave up 3 bases and J gave up 0 bases, with 3 bases separating them. The CDR3 extends over 13 amino acids. CDR1 and CDR2 from the germline V gene are MNHEY and SMNVEV (reference sequence). In nucleotides, the CDR3 is TGTGCCAGCAGTTTCGTCTCTGGAAACACCATATATTTT. It encodes CASSFVSGNTIYF.

This sequence joins TRBV5-8 and TRBJ1-2, with D maybe TRBD1 (6 bases). From germline, CDR1 is SGHTS and CDR2 YDEGEE. Deletions cut 7 bases from V and 4 bases from J, with 17 bases between. The CDR3 is made up of 14 amino acids. The CDR3 loop reads CASAWGGSSYGYTF. CDR3 coding DNA: TGTGCCAGCGCGTGGGGGGGCTCTTCCTATGGCTACACCTTC.